The rows below give T cell receptor beta chains drawn from one sample of a study of blood T cell repertoires in COVID-19. Here immunoSEQ multiplex PCR was the method, and the copy in TCRdb shows in-frame clones only, minus some. The table lists 200,000 or so clones, about nine tenths of them singletons. The sequencing input was peripheral blood. These receptors were taken from a woman in her 70s with acute or convalescent COVID-19. The CDR3 runs from the conserved cysteine through the conserved F or W. D genes are given only for firm matches. Rows may omit the clone size; those that give it use once, few, many or a size class.

CDR3 DNA,CDR3 protein,V gene,J gene,D gene,clone size
TGTGCCAGCAGTTACTTGGGGACAGGATTCTACGAGCAGTACTTC,CASSYLGTGFYEQYF,TRBV6-5,TRBJ2-7,TRBD1,.
TGTGCCACCAGTGATTTCTTCCTAGCCGGGGAGCTGTTTTTT,CATSDFFLAGELFF,TRBV24-1,TRBJ2-2,.,.
TGTGCCAGCAGCTTGACAGGTCGCGAGACCCAGTACTTC,CASSLTGRETQYF,TRBV11-1,TRBJ2-5,.,once
TGTGCCAGCAGCTTCGGCGGGATCTTCGCCGAGACCCAGTACTTC,CASSFGGIFAETQYF,TRBV7-7,TRBJ2-5,.,.
TGTGCCAGCAGCTTAGACAGGTCCCCCTCCTACGAGCAGTACTTC,CASSLDRSPSYEQYF,TRBV13,TRBJ2-7,.,.
TGTGCCAGCAGCGTCGCTAGCGGGAGTGTTGAGCAGTACTTC,CASSVASGSVEQYF,TRBV9,TRBJ2-7,TRBD2,once
TGTGCCAGCAGCCAGAACCCTAGCGGGGGCTCCTACGAGCAGTACTTC,CASSQNPSGGSYEQYF,TRBV4-2,TRBJ2-7,TRBD2,.
TGTGCCAGGGGGGGGAGGCAGCCCCAGCATTTT,CARGGRQPQHF,TRBV21-1,TRBJ1-5,.,.
TGTGCCAGCAGCTTGGGACTAGCGGGAGGAGCCAAAAACATTCAGTACTTC,CASSLGLAGGAKNIQYF,TRBV7-6,TRBJ2-4,TRBD2,.
TGTGCCAGCAGCTTAGAGCGCAGCAATCAGCCCCAGCATTTT,CASSLERSNQPQHF,TRBV7-2,TRBJ1-5,.,.
TGCGCCAGCAGTTCGGACAGCTATGGCTACACCTTC,CASSSDSYGYTF,TRBV10-2,TRBJ1-2,.,.
TGTGCCAGCAGTTACTCGGTGACTAGCGGGAGTCATGAGCAGTTCTTC,CASSYSVTSGSHEQFF,TRBV6-5,TRBJ2-1,TRBD2,.
TGTGCCAGCAGCGCAACAGGGGCTGGCGAGCAGTACTTC,CASSATGAGEQYF,TRBV7-3,TRBJ2-7,TRBD1,few
TGCGCCAGCAGCTTGTTGGGAGGGCCCACTGAAGCTTTCTTT,CASSLLGGPTEAFF,TRBV5-1,TRBJ1-1,.,.
TGTGCCAGCAGTTACGATTTACAGGGGACCTACGAGCAGTACTTC,CASSYDLQGTYEQYF,TRBV6-5,TRBJ2-7,TRBD1,.
TGTGCCAGCAGCCAGACAGGGATGGCCCCAAACACCATATATTTT,CASSQTGMAPNTIYF,TRBV11-2,TRBJ1-3,TRBD1,.
TGTGCCAGCTCACAACCCCCAGGGCTCGCAGATACGCAGTATTTT,CASSQPPGLADTQYF,TRBV18,TRBJ2-3,.,.
TGTGCCAGCAGTTATCGGCTGGACAGAAACTATGGCTACACCTTC,CASSYRLDRNYGYTF,TRBV6-5,TRBJ1-2,.,.
TGTGCCAGCAGTAAAAGACGCGGGAGGTCTGGCTACGAGCAGTACTTC,CASSKRRGRSGYEQYF,TRBV25-1,TRBJ2-7,TRBD2,.
TGTGCCAGCAGCATCGGGACAGGGGCTGGGGCCAACGTCCTGACTTTC,CASSIGTGAGANVLTF,TRBV7-2,TRBJ2-6,TRBD1,few
TGTGCCAGCACCCGGGGGGGGTCTGAAGCTTTCTTT,CASTRGGSEAFF,TRBV12-3/TRBV12-4,TRBJ1-1,.,.
TGTGCCAGTAGTATGAGGATGGGACAGGGGACCCCTGAAGCTTTCTTT,CASSMRMGQGTPEAFF,TRBV19,TRBJ1-1,TRBD1,.
TGTGCCAGCAGCCCCAGGGTTTCCAACTATGGCTACACCTTC,CASSPRVSNYGYTF,TRBV5-6,TRBJ1-2,.,.
TGTGCCAGCAGTTTCGGGGGGCGGAATGGCTACACCTTC,CASSFGGRNGYTF,TRBV12-3/TRBV12-4,TRBJ1-2,.,.
TGTGCCAGCTCACCCCAAGGGACAGGGAATGGCTACACCTTC,CASSPQGTGNGYTF,TRBV18,TRBJ1-2,TRBD1,.
TGTGCCAGCAGCCAAGAACCGGACACTGAAGCTTTCTTT,CASSQEPDTEAFF,TRBV14,TRBJ1-1,.,.
TGTGCCAGCAGTTTATCCGGACAGATCGCCTACGAGCAGTACTTC,CASSLSGQIAYEQYF,TRBV28,TRBJ2-7,.,.
TGTGCCAGCAGTTCTTCAGGAGAGCAGTTCTTC,CASSSSGEQFF,TRBV28,TRBJ2-1,.,.
TGTGCCAGCAGCCCCAGGGGGTCTACAGGGGGACGAGGTCAGCCCCAGCATTTT,CASSPRGSTGGRGQPQHF,TRBV6-2/TRBV6-3,TRBJ1-5,TRBD1,.
TGTGCCAGCAGGCGTAACTATGGCTACACCTTC,CASRRNYGYTF,TRBV6-5,TRBJ1-2,.,few
TGTGCCAGCATCCATCTCTACAGCCCTCGGAACACCGGGGAGCTGTTTTTT,CASIHLYSPRNTGELFF,TRBV21-1,TRBJ2-2,.,.